The clone carrying this T cell receptor beta chain has ten or more counts. This entry is derived from a study of T-cell reconstitution after alpha-beta-depleted transplantation in children. Unique molecular identifiers were built into the TCRbeta library. TCRdb ran MiXCR on the PCR reads and lists one entry per CDR3 protein. Among about half a million distinct CDR3 sequences listed, around 13% were seen once. CDR1 is SEHNR and CDR2 is FQNEAQ in the germline V gene (reference sequence). The CDR3 covers 15 residues. V dropped 0 bases and J dropped 5; count of bases not matched to a gene: 5. Sequenced material: PBMCs from the stem cell graft donor, taken from the stem cell graft. The origin of this receptor is a human donor who donated a stem cell graft to a child with combined immunodeficiency. The J gene is TRBJ1-1, the V gene TRBV7-9; 8 positions agree with TRBD1. Here the CDR3 reads CASSLAAGGITEAFF. CDR3 nucleotide sequence: TGTGCCAGCAGCTTAGCGGCAGGGGGCATAACTGAAGCTTTCTTT. The whole variable domain, filled in from reference TRBV7-9 and TRBJ1-1, reads DTGVSQNPRHKITKRGQNVTFRCDPISEHNRLYWYRQTLGQGPEFLTYFQNEAQLEKSRLLSDRFSAERPKGSFSTLEIQRTEQGDSAMYLCASSLAAGGITEAFFGQGTRLTVV.